The subject of this entry is one T cell receptor (beta chain). Its antigen is not identified. Reverse transcription of all isolated RNA meant that expressed TCRB transcripts were sequenced. The average output of naive, central memory and regulatory T cell samples was about 3.3 million reads. TCRdb keeps only in-frame clones here, not all; method: immunoSEQ multiplex PCR. The table records 300,000 to 350,000 clones, roughly 12% of them present only once. The data were obtained in a study of beta chain features in type 1 diabetes. Markers CD45RO/CCR7/CD25/CD127/CD95/CD27 served to sort CD4+ naive, central memory, regulatory and stem cell-like memory cells. Study-level points and caveats: A potential influence of HLA type upon TCRB rearrangement remained unresolved herein. Sequencing the cDNA could make cells with high TCR expression show up more than they should. Shorter TCRB CDR3s, moderately but significantly so, were found in Type 1 diabetes patients in all four CD4+ subsets.

The receptor's source is a woman younger than 30 with type 1 diabetes. Sequenced sample: naive CD4+ T cells from blood.

The CDR3 region is CASSLPGLASTDTQYF. The CDR3 DNA follows: TGTGCCAGCAGCTTACCAGGACTAGCTAGCACAGATACGCAGTATTTT. The J gene is TRBJ2-3, the V gene TRBV7-2, with 8 bases fitting TRBD2. Germline assignment: CDR1 SGHTA and CDR2 FQGNSA. V lost 2 bases to trimming and J lost 0 bases; unmatched junction nucleotides: 4. CDR3 length equals 16 residues.